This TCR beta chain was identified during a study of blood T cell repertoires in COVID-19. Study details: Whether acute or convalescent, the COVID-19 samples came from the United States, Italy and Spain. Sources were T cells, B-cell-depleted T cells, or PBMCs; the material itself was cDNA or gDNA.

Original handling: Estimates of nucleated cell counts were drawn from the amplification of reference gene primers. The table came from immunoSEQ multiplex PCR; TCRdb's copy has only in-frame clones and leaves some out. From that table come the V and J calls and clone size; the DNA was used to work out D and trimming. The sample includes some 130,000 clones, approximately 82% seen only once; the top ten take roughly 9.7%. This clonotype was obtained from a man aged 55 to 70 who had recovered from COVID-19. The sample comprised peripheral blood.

Written as DNA, the CDR3 is TGCGCCAGCAGTCCCATGACAGGGGGCAATCAGCCCCAGCATTTT. It encodes CASSPMTGGNQPQHF. V gene TRBV23-1 combines with J gene TRBJ1-5; the match to TRBD1 covers 8 bases. TRBV23-1 is designated an ORF whose function remains uncertain. The CDR3 loop spans 15 amino acids. The ends lost 4 bases at V and 2 bases at J; junction bases unmatched: 4.